The clone carrying this TCR beta chain was observed a few times. No antigen is known for it. The sample belongs to a study of beta chain features in type 1 diabetes. This CDR3 is built from 15 residues. Per the germline V gene, CDR1 is MNHEY and CDR2 is SMNVEV (reference sequence). Unmatched junction bases numbered 8, after V lost 6 bases and J lost 4 bases. Sorting of CD4+ naive, central memory, regulatory and stem cell-like memory cells was performed via CD45RO/CCR7/CD25/CD127/CD95/CD27. Overall study findings and caveats: A closer apparent resemblance between naive, central memory and Treg TCRB repertoires was seen in patients than in healthy donors. More deletions and fewer insertions at VDJ junctions were seen in type 1 diabetes patients.

Every bit of the isolated RNA underwent reverse transcription, so sequencing read expressed TCRB transcripts. Only in-frame clones appear in the TCRdb table, and some are missing; sequencing was by immunoSEQ multiplex PCR. The sample consists of around 340,000 clones, around 8% of them appearing once. Material for sequencing was central memory CD4+ T cells from blood. The clonotype was recovered from a woman between 18 and 29 years old in good health. The chain links TRBV27 to TRBJ2-7, with 11 bases matching TRBD2. CDR3 bases: TGTGCCAGCAGGCAGGGATTAGCGGGAGGGTACGAGCAGTACTTC. It translates to CASRQGLAGGYEQYF.